A single count supports the clone carrying this TCR beta chain. As yet, its antigen is unknown. The sample comes from a study of chemoradiotherapy in HPV16-positive cancers. The wider study: A couple of HPV16-positive patients' cells yielded candidate HPV-specific clones and common motifs. Findings and caveats of the study: HPV-responsive T-cell expansion during chemoradiotherapy was linked to improved recurrence-free survival in HPV16-positive patients.

Samples were taken several times over chemoradiotherapy. J was trimmed by 2 bases and V by 1 base; bases with no gene match: 6. There are 16 residues in the CDR3. The germline V gene has CDR1 LNHDA and CDR2 SQIVND (reference sequence). The method was immunoSEQ multiplex PCR; TCRdb's version includes in-frame clones alone and lacks a portion of them. This sample has roughly 23,000 clones; roughly 89% occur once, and the top ten carry 4.5% to 7%. The V gene is TRBV19, the J gene TRBJ2-3, with TRBD2 matching over 7 bases. The source is a human donor with HPV-associated anogenital cancer. The source was blood, collected from a patient who underwent chemoradiotherapy. CDR3 nucleotides: TGTGCCAGTAGTATAGTACTAGCGAGCTACACAGATACGCAGTATTTT. It yields the protein CASSIVLASYTDTQYF. Supplemented by reference TRBV19 and TRBJ2-3, the full variable domain reads DGGITQSPKYLFRKEGQNVTLSCEQNLNHDAMYWYRQDPGQGLRLIYYSQIVNDFQKGDIAEGYSVSREKKESFPLTVTSAQKNPTAFYLCASSIVLASYTDTQYFGPGTRLTVL.